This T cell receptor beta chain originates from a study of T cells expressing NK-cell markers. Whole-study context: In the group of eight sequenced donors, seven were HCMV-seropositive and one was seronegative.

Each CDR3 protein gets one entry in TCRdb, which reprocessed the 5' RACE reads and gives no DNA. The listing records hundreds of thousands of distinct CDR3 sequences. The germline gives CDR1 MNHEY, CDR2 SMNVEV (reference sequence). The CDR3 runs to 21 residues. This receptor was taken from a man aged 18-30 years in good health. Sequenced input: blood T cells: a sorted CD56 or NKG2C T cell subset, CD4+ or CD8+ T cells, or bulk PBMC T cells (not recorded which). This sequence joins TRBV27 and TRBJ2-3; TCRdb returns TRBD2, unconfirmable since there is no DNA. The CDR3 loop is CASSWTLPSAAGREGTDTQYF.